Each of the 20 T cell receptor beta chains below was sequenced from the same sample in a study of cytomegalovirus exposure and HLA in healthy donors. Use of 60 Vbeta and 13 Jbeta primers characterized the PCR. Profiling relied on immunoSEQ multiplex PCR, and the TCRdb table lists in-frame clones only, not all of them. The sample includes approximately 130,000 clones, around 75% seen only once; the top ten take less than 9.5%. The sample was PBMCs. Receptors were obtained from a woman between 50 and 59 years old in good health and CMV-seropositive.

V and J are TRBV6-1 and TRBJ1-2; D remains unclear. The length of the CDR3 is 15 residues. V lost 0 bases to trimming and J lost 5 bases, with 13 bases between them. Germline V lookup: CDR1 MNHNS, CDR2 SASEGT. The CDR3 spells CASSEAWYGGYGYTF. CDR3 coding DNA: TGTGCCAGCAGTGAAGCGTGGTACGGCGGATATGGCTACACCTTC.

This clone has only a few counts. J is TRBJ1-1 and V is TRBV30; D unresolved. CDR1 is GTSNPN, CDR2 SVGIG, per germline (reference sequence). V was clipped by 2 bases and J by 3 bases, with 4 bases between them. CDR3 length: 11 residues. CDR3 DNA: TGTGCCTGGAGTCAGTACACTGAAGCTTTCTTT. This codes for CAWSQYTEAFF.

As regards this clone: One end of the junction is discordant with germline, which a read error may explain. J is TRBJ2-7 and V is TRBV9, with 7 bases aligning to TRBD2. The CDR3 has 14 amino acids. Germline V gene lookup returns CDR1 SGDLS and CDR2 YYNGEE. This CDR3 is CASSAPTSSNEQYF. The DNA of the CDR3 is TGTGCCAGCAGCGCTCCGACTAGCTCCAACGAGCAGTACTTC.

J is TRBJ2-5 and V is TRBV21-1; the table's D call of TRBD2 was not tested on the DNA. TRBV21-1 is a listed pseudogene. The CDR3 is 18 amino acids. This chain's CDR3 is CASSKVGSIALGKETQYF. CDR3 bases: TGTGCCAGCAGCAAAGTAGGGAGCATAGCTCTGGGGAAAGAGACCCAGTACTTC.

The chain joins TRBV19 to TRBJ2-1; D perhaps matches TRBD1 (6 bases). CDR1 and CDR2 from the germline V gene are LNHDA and SQIVND (reference sequence). The CDR3 is 14 residues long. The germline V and J ends were trimmed by 7 bases and 1 base, with 11 bases remaining between them. The CDR3 region is CASKPDRSYNEQFF. CDR3 DNA sequence: TGTGCCAGTAAACCCGACAGGTCCTACAATGAGCAGTTCTTC.

This clone was detected only a few times. The gene calls are TRBV5-8 and TRBJ2-1, with no clear D. Trimming took off 4 bases at V and 0 bases at J, with 14 bases between the two ends. CDR1 and CDR2 from the germline V gene are SGHTS and YDEGEE. CDR3 length: 16 residues. CDR3 sequence reads: CASSRAGLSSYNEQFF. In DNA, the CDR3 is TGTGCCAGCAGCCGCGCCGGGTTGAGCTCCTACAATGAGCAGTTCTTC. The variable domain in full, with the rest retrieved from reference TRBV5-8 and TRBJ2-1, is EAGVTQSPTHLIKTRGQQATLRCSPISGHTSVYWYQQALGLGLQFLLWYDEGEERNRGNFPPRFSGRQFPNYSSELNVNALELEDSALYLCASSRAGLSSYNEQFFGPGTRLTVL.

This clone was seen only once. The V and J genes are TRBV2 and TRBJ2-7, with 14 bases matching TRBD2. This CDR3 is 19 amino acids long. Germline assignment: CDR1 SNHLY and CDR2 FYNNEI. J was trimmed by 2 bases and V by 8 bases; bases with no gene match: 17. The CDR3 bases are TGTGCCAGCCGCCGTAGGGTTGGGGGACTAGCGGGAGAAGCCTACGAGCAGTACTTC. Its protein product is CASRRRVGGLAGEAYEQYF.

The chain has TRBV5-1 and TRBJ2-1; no reliable D call. This CDR3 is built from 16 residues. CDR1 and CDR2 (germline): SGHRS, YFSETQ. Trimming cost V 0 bases and J 0 bases, with 10 bases left between them. CDR3 bases: TGCGCCAGCAGCTTGGATGGCAGGCCCTCCTACAATGAGCAGTTCTTC. Encoded protein: CASSLDGRPSYNEQFF. Drawing the rest from reference TRBV5-1 and TRBJ2-1, the complete variable domain is KAGVTQTPRYLIKTRGQQVTLSCSPISGHRSVSWYQQTPGQGLQFLFEYFSETQRNKGNFPGRFSGRQFSNSRSEMNVSTLELGDSALYLCASSLDGRPSYNEQFFGPGTRLTVL.

The chain combines TRBV30 with TRBJ1-2; the D is unclear. The CDR3 covers 12 residues. With 4 bases removed from V and 1 base from J, the gap between germline ends came to 7 bases. Germline values: CDR1 GTSNPN, CDR2 SVGIG (reference sequence). In DNA, the CDR3 is TGTGCCTGGAATGGAGATAACTATGGCTACACCTTC. Its translation is CAWNGDNYGYTF.

The rearrangement joins TRBV5-1 to TRBJ1-4; 9 positions match TRBD1. This CDR3 spans 16 amino acids. The V gene's germline CDR1 is SGHRS and CDR2 YFSETQ. The V and J ends lost 0 bases and 4 bases, in that order; junction bases with no gene match: 4. The CDR3 region is CASSLEQGANNEKLFF. The CDR3 DNA is TGCGCCAGCAGCTTGGAACAGGGGGCCAATAATGAAAAACTGTTTTTT. Based on the CDR3 plus reference TRBV5-1 and TRBJ1-4, the full variable domain is KAGVTQTPRYLIKTRGQQVTLSCSPISGHRSVSWYQQTPGQGLQFLFEYFSETQRNKGNFPGRFSGRQFSNSRSEMNVSTLELGDSALYLCASSLEQGANNEKLFFGSGTQLSVL.

The CDR3 loop reads CASSFRDRDNSPLHF. CDR3 DNA sequence: TGCGCCAGCAGCTTCCGGGACAGAGATAATTCACCCCTCCACTTT. The chain has TRBV5-1 and TRBJ1-6, with TRBD1 identical over 7 bases. The CDR3 is 15 residues long. V lost 2 bases to trimming and J lost 5 bases; unmatched junction nucleotides: 4. Germline CDR1 reads SGHRS; CDR2 reads YFSETQ.

Comment on this clone: Other DNA sequences of this sample code for an identical CDR3. The chain combines TRBV4-2 with TRBJ1-2; D call uncertain. There are 12 residues in the CDR3. Trimming pared 4 bases from V and 0 bases from J, leaving 3 bases between. The germline V gene encodes CDR1 LGHNA and CDR2 YNFKEQ. CDR3 residues: CASSRANYGYTF. CDR3 bases: TGTGCCAGCAGCCGAGCTAACTATGGCTACACCTTC.

This sequence joins TRBV18 and TRBJ1-6; 8 nucleotides match TRBD1. The length of the CDR3 is 16 residues. The J segment lost 5 bases and the V segment lost 6 bases, leaving 9 bases of the junction unmatched. Germline CDR1 is KGHSH and CDR2 is LQKENI. Here the CDR3 DNA reads TGTGCCAGCTCGGTCGGACAGGGTAGGAATAATTCACCCCTCCACTTT. This encodes CASSVGQGRNNSPLHF.

This clone was counted a few times. The chain couples TRBV19 to TRBJ1-2; no clear D gene. Trimming stripped 0 bases from V and 5 bases from J, with 13 bases between. The CDR3 covers 15 residues. Germline V gene data show CDR1 as LNHDA and CDR2 as SQIVND (reference sequence). The CDR3 protein is CASSIDRDYRYGYTF. The CDR3 DNA sequence: TGTGCCAGTAGTATAGATAGAGACTATAGGTATGGCTACACCTTC.

The CDR3: CASSPPASGTFNEQFF. The CDR3 region has the DNA TGTGCCAGCAGCCCCCCGGCTAGCGGGACTTTCAATGAGCAGTTCTTC. This rearrangement joins TRBV7-9 to TRBJ2-1; TRBD2 matches at 9 bases. This CDR3 is built from 16 residues. The germline V gene has CDR1 SEHNR and CDR2 FQNEAQ (reference sequence). V lost 5 bases, J lost 6 bases, and 11 bases stayed unmatched.

The chain employs TRBV7-2 and TRBJ2-7, with 11 bases matching TRBD2. This CDR3 is 14 amino acids long. V lost 4 bases to trimming and J lost 3 bases; unmatched junction nucleotides: 2. The germline CDR1 and CDR2 sequences are SGHTA and FQGNSA. The CDR3 region has the DNA TGTGCCAGCAGCTGGACTAGCGGGCTCTACGAGCAGTACTTC. This codes for CASSWTSGLYEQYF.

The rearrangement joins TRBV9 to TRBJ2-2; weak D call: TRBD1 (5 bases). Trimming left V 3 bases short and J 0 bases short, with 12 bases between. There are 16 residues in the CDR3. CDR1 is SGDLS, CDR2 YYNGEE, per germline. CDR3 region: CASSASQGPNTGELFF. The CDR3 bases are TGTGCCAGCAGCGCCTCCCAGGGCCCGAACACCGGGGAGCTGTTTTTT.

This clone counts as medium-sized. The chain links TRBV7-6 to TRBJ1-1; 7 nucleotides agree with TRBD1. J was trimmed by 1 base and V by 1 base; bases with no gene match: 6. This CDR3 is built from 16 residues. Germline loops: CDR1 SGHVS, CDR2 FNYEAQ. The CDR3 protein is CASSLGQGSGNTEAFF. DNA for the CDR3: TGTGCCAGCAGCTTAGGACAGGGAAGCGGGAACACTGAAGCTTTCTTT.

The gene calls are TRBV7-3 and TRBJ1-1, with TRBD1 matching 11 bases. V was pared by 5 bases and J by 1 base, with 6 bases of the junction left unmatched. This CDR3 has 16 amino acids. Per the germline V gene, CDR1 is SGHTA and CDR2 is FQGTGA. CDR3 sequence: CASSRTGGAGNTEAFF. The DNA for the CDR3 is TGTGCCAGCAGCCGGACAGGGGGCGCAGGGAACACTGAAGCTTTCTTT.

The CDR3 reads CASSLWGGETQYF. In DNA form, the CDR3 reads TGTGCCAGTTCACTGTGGGGGGGGGAGACCCAGTACTTC. The rearrangement uses TRBV28 and TRBJ2-5; TRBD2 matches 7 bases. CDR3 length: 13 amino acids. Trimming removed 9 bases from V and 5 bases from J; junction bases left unmatched: 9. CDR1 and CDR2 from the germline V gene are MDHEN and SYDVKM.